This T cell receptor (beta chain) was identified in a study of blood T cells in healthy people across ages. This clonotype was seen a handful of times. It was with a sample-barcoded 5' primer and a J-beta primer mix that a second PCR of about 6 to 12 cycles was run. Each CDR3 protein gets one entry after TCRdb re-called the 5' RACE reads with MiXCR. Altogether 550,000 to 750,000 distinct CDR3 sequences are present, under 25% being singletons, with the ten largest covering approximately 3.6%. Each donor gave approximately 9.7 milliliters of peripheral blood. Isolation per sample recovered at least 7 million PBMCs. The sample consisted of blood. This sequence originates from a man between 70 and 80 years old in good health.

The CDR3 coding sequence is TGTGCCAGCAGCCCGATGGACTACAATGGCTACACCTTC. Its translation: CASSPMDYNGYTF. The V call is TRBV3-1, the J call TRBJ1-2; D ambiguous. The CDR3 loop spans 13 amino acids. Germline CDR1 LGHDT, CDR2 YNNKEL (reference sequence). V lost 4 bases and J 6 bases, leaving 12 bases between the germline ends.